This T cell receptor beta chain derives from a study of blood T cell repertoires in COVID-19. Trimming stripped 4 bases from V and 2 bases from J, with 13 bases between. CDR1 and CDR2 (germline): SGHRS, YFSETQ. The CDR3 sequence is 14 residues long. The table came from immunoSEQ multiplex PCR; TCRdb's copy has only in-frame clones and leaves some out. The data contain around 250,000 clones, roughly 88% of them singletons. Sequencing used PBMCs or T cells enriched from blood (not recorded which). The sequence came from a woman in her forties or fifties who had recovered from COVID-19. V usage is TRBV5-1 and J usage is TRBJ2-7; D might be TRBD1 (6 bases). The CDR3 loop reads CASSPKDRTYEQYF. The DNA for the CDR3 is TGCGCCAGCAGCCCAAAGGACAGAACCTACGAGCAGTACTTC.